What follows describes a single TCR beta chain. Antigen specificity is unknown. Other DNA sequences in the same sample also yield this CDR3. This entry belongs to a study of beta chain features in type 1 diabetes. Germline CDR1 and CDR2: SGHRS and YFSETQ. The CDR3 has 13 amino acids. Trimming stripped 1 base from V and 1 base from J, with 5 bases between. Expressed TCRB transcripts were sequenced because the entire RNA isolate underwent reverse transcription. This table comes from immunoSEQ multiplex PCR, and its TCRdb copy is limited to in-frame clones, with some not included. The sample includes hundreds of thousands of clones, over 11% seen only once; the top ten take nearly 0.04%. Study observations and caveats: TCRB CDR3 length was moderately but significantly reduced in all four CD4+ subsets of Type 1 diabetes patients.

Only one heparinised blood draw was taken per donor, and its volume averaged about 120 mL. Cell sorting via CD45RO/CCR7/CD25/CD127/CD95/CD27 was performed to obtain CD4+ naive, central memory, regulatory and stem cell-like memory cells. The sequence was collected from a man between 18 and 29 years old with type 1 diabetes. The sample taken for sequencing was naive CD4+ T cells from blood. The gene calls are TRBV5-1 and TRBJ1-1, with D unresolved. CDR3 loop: CASSLQANTEAFF. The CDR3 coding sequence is TGCGCCAGCAGCTTGCAGGCGAACACTGAAGCTTTCTTT.